This paragraph reports one T cell receptor beta chain. What it recognizes is unknown. V was shortened by 1 base and J by 7 bases, with 8 bases between the two germline ends. Germline values: CDR1 SGHTS, CDR2 YDEGEE. CDR3 size: 12 residues. This entry comes from a study of shared clonotypes between healthy human individuals. Study background: Per donor, three plates held CD4 naive cells, three held CD4 memory, two held CD8 naive and one held CD8 memory.

Sorted-subset replicate PCR reactions were performed with about 200 ng DNA, corresponding to tens of thousands of T cell genomes. TCRdb's table, derived via immunoSEQ multiplex PCR, lists solely in-frame clones and lacks some. The sample records some 2,000,000 clones, approximately 95% being singletons. Whole-study findings and limits: Generally, naive subsets (rather than memory subsets) showed larger estimated richness. Clonotype sharing across donors was expected to vary with sequencing depth.

The TCR sequence derives from a man between 18 and 29 years old in good health. The V gene is TRBV5-8, the J gene TRBJ1-1; D is unresolved. Sequenced material: naive CD4+ T cells sorted from blood. Sample subset: CD45RA+ positively selected. The CDR3 sequence is CASSLLSGEAFF. In DNA, the CDR3 is TGTGCCAGCAGCTTGCTCTCAGGTGAAGCTTTCTTT.